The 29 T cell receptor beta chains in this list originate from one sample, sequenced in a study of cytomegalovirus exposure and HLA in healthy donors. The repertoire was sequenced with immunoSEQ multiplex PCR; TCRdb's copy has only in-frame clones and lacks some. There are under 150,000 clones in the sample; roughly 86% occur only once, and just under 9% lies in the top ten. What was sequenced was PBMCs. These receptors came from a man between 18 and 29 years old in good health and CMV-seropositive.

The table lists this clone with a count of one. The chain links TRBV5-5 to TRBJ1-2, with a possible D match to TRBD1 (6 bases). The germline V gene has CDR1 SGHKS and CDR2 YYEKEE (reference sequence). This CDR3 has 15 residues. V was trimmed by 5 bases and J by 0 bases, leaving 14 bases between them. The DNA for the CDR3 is TGTGCCAGCAGTACCCCCGGGACATCTAACTATGGCTACACCTTC. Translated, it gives CASSTPGTSNYGYTF.

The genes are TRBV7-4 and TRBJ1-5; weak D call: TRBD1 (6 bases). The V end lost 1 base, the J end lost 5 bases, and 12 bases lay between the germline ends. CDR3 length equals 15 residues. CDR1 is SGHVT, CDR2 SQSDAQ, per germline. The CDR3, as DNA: TGTGCCAGCAGCTTAGGAACAGGGCTATATCAGCCCCAGCATTTT. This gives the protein CASSLGTGLYQPQHF.

The CDR3 reads CASTLTSGVYNEQFF. In DNA form, the CDR3 reads TGTGCCAGTACCTTGACTAGCGGGGTCTACAATGAGCAGTTCTTC. The V and J genes are TRBV19 and TRBJ2-1, with 11 bases matching TRBD2. This CDR3 contains 15 residues. Germline CDR1 reads LNHDA; CDR2 reads SQIVND (reference sequence). Losses at the gene ends were 7 bases for V and 3 bases for J; bases not matched to a gene: 5. The variable domain in full, with the rest retrieved from reference TRBV19 and TRBJ2-1, is DGGITQSPKYLFRKEGQNVTLSCEQNLNHDAMYWYRQDPGQGLRLIYYSQIVNDFQKGDIAEGYSVSREKKESFPLTVTSAQKNPTAFYLCASTLTSGVYNEQFFGPGTRLTVL.

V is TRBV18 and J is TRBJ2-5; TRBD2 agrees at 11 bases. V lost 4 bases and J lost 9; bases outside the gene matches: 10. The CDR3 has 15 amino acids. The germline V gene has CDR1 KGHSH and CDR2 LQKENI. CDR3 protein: CASSLGLAEGLAQYF. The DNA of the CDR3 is TGTGCCAGCTCACTGGGACTAGCGGAGGGATTGGCCCAGTACTTC.

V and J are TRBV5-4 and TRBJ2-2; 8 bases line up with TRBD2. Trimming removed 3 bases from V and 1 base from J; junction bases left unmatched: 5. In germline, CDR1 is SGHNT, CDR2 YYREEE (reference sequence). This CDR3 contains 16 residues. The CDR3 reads CASSSIAGGNTGELFF. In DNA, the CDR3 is TGTGCCAGCAGCTCTATTGCGGGAGGGAACACCGGGGAGCTGTTTTTT.

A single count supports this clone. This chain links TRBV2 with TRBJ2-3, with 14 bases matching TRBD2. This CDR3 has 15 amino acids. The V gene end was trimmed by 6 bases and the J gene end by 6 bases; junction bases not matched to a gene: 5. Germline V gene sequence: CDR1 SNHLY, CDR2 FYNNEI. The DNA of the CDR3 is TGTGCCAGCAGCGGGACTAGCGGGAGAATCGATACGCAGTATTTT. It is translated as CASSGTSGRIDTQYF. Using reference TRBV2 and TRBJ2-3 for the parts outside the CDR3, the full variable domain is EPEVTQTPSHQVTQMGQEVILRCVPISNHLYFYWYRQILGQKVEFLVSFYNNEISEKSEIFDDQFSVERPDGSNFTLKIRSTKLEDSAMYFCASSGTSGRIDTQYFGPGTRLTVL.

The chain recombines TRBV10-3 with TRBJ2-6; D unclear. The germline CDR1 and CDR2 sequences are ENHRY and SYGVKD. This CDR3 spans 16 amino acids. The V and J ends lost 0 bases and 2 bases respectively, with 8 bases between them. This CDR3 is CAISESFLPGANVLTF. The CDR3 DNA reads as TGTGCCATCAGTGAGTCGTTCCTCCCTGGGGCCAACGTCCTGACTTTC.

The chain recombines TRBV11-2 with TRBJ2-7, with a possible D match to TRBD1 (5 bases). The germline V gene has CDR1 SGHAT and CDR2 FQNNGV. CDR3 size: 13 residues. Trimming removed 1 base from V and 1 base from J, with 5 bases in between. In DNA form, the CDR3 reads TGTGCCAGCAGCTTAGGACAGTCCTACGAGCAGTACTTC. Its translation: CASSLGQSYEQYF.

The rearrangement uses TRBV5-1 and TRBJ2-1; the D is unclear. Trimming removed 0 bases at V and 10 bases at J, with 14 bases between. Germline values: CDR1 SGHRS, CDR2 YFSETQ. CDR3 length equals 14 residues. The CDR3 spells CASSLASSGGEQFF. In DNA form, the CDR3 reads TGCGCCAGCAGCTTGGCCTCCTCAGGTGGGGAGCAGTTCTTC.

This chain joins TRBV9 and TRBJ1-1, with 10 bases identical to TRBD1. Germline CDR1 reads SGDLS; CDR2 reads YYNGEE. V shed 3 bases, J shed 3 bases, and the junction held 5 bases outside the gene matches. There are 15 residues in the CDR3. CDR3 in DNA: TGTGCCAGCAGCGCGGACAGGGGGTTGGACACTGAAGCTTTCTTT. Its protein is CASSADRGLDTEAFF.

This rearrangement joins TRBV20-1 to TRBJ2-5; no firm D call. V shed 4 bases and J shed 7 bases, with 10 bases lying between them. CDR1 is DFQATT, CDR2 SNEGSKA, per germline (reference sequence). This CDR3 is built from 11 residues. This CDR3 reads CSATPVRTQYF. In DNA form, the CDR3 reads TGCAGTGCTACCCCGGTCCGGACCCAGTACTTC.

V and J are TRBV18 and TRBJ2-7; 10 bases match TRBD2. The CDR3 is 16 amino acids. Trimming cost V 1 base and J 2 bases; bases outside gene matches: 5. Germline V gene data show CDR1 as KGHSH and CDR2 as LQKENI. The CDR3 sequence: CASSPQIGTSAYEQYF. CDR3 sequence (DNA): TGTGCCAGCTCACCACAAATCGGGACTAGCGCCTACGAGCAGTACTTC. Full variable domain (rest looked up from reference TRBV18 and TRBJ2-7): NAGVMQNPRHLVRRRGQEARLRCSPMKGHSHVYWYRQLPEEGLKFMVYLQKENIIDESGMPKERFSAEFPKEGPSILRIQQVVRGDSAAYFCASSPQIGTSAYEQYFGPGTRLTVT.

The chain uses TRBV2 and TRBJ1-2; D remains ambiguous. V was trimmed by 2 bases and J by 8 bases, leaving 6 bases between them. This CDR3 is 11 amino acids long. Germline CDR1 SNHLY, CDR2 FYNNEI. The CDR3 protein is CASSEIEGYTF. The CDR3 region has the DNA TGTGCCAGCAGTGAAATAGAGGGCTACACCTTC. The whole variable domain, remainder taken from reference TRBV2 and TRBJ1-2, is EPEVTQTPSHQVTQMGQEVILRCVPISNHLYFYWYRQILGQKVEFLVSFYNNEISEKSEIFDDQFSVERPDGSNFTLKIRSTKLEDSAMYFCASSEIEGYTFGSGTRLTVV.

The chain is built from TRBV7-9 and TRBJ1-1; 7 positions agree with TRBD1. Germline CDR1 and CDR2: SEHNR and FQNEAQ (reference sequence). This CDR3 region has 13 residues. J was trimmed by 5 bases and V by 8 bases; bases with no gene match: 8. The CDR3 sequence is CASGGQAWTEAFF. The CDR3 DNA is TGTGCCAGCGGCGGACAGGCGTGGACTGAAGCTTTCTTT.

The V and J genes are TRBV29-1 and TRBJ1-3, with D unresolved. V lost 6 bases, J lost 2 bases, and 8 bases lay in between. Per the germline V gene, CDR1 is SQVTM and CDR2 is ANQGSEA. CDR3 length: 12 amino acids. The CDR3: CSVILAGNTIYF. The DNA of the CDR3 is TGCAGCGTCATTTTAGCTGGAAACACCATATATTTT.

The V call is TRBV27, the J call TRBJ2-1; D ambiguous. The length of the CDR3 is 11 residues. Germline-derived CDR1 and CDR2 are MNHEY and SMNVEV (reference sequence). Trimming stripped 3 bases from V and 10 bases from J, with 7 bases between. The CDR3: CASSFNSEQFF. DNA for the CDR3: TGTGCCAGCAGTTTTAACTCCGAGCAGTTCTTC.

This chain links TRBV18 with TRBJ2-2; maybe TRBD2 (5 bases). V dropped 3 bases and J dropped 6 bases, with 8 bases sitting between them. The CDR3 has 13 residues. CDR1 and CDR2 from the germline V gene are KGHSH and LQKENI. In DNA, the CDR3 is TGTGCCAGCTCACCTTTAGCGTCCGGGGAGCTGTTTTTT. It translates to CASSPLASGELFF. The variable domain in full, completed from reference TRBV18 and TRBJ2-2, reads NAGVMQNPRHLVRRRGQEARLRCSPMKGHSHVYWYRQLPEEGLKFMVYLQKENIIDESGMPKERFSAEFPKEGPSILRIQQVVRGDSAAYFCASSPLASGELFFGEGSRLTVL.

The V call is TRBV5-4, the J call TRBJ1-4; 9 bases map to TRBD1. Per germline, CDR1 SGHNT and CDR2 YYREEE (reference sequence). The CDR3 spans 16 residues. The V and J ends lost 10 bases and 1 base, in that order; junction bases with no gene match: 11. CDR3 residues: CAGSTGGIGTNEKLFF. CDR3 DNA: TGTGCCGGGTCGACAGGGGGAATCGGAACTAATGAAAAACTGTTTTTT.

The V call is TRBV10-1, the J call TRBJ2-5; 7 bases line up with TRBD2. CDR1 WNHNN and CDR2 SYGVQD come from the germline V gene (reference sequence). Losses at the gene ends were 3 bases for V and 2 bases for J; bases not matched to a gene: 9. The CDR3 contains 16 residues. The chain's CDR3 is CASSELRGSAQETQYF. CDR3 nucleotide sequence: TGCGCCAGCAGTGAACTCCGCGGGAGTGCACAAGAGACCCAGTACTTC.

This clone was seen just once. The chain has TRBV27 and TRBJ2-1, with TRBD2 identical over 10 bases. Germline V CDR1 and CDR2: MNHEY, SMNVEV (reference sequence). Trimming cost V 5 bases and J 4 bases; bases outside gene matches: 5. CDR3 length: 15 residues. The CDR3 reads CASSPGLAVYNEQFF. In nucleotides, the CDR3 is TGTGCCAGCAGTCCCGGACTAGCGGTGTACAATGAGCAGTTCTTC.

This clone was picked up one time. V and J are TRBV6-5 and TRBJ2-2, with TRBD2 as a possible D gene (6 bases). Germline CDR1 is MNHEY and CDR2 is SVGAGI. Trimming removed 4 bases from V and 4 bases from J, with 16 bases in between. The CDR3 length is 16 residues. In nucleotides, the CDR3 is TGTGCCAGCAGTTCCGGGACTGCCCTCGCCACCGGGGAGCTGTTTTTT. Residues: CASSSGTALATGELFF.

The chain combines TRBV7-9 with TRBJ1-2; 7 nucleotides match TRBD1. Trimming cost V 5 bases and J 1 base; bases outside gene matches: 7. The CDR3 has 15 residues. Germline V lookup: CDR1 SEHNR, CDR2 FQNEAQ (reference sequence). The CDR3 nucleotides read TGTGCCAGCAGCCCGGGACAGAATTTTAACTATGGCTACACCTTC. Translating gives CASSPGQNFNYGYTF.

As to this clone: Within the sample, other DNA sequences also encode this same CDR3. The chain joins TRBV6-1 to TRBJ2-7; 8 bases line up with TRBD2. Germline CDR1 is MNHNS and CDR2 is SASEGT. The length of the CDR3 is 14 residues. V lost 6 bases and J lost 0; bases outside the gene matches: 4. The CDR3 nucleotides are TGTGCCAGCAGCTTTAGCGGGATCTCCTACGAGCAGTACTTC. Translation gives CASSFSGISYEQYF.

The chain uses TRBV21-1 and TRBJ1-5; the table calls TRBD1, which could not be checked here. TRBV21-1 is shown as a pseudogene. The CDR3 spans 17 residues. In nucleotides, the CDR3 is TGTGCCAGCAGCTTGGGACATTTGGTTGGGTCAGGTCAGCCCCAGCATTTT. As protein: CASSLGHLVGSGQPQHF.

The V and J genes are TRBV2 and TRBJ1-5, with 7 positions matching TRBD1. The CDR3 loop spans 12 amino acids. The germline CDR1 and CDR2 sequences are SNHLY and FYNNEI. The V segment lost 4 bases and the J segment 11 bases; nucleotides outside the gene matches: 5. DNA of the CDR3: TGTGCCAGCAGTGTCGGGGACAGAGCCCAGCATTTT. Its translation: CASSVGDRAQHF.

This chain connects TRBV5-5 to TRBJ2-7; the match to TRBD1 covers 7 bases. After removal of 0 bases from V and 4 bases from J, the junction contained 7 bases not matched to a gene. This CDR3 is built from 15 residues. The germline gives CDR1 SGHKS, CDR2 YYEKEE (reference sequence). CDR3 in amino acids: CASSLEGRGWYEQYF. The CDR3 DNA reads TGTGCCAGCAGCTTGGAGGGCAGGGGGTGGTACGAGCAGTACTTC.

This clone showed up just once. This CDR3 is CASSLGPTGPYGYTF. The CDR3, as DNA: TGCGCCAGCAGCTTGGGCCCGACAGGTCCCTATGGCTACACCTTC. The chain joins TRBV5-1 to TRBJ1-2, with D possibly being TRBD1 (6 bases). V was clipped by 0 bases and J by 4 bases, with 13 bases between them. The CDR3 is made up of 15 amino acids. Germline V gene data show CDR1 as SGHRS and CDR2 as YFSETQ.

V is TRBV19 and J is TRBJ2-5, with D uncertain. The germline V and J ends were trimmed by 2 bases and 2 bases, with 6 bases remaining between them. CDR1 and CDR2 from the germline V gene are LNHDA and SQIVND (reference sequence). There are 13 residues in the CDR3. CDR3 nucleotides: TGTGCCAGTAGTATACATGAGCAAGAGACCCAGTACTTC. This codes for CASSIHEQETQYF.

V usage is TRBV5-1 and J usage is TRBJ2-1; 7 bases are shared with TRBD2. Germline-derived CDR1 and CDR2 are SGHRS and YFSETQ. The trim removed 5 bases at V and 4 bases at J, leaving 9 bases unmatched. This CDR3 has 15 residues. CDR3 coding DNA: TGCGCCAGCAGTATTAGTAGGACTAGTTACAATGAGCAGTTCTTC. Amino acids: CASSISRTSYNEQFF.